One sample yielded the 9 T cell receptor beta chains listed below, sequenced in a study of CD8 T cells in ankylosing spondylitis (dated by TCRdb to about 2017). Libraries were built with 5' RACE. Sequencing instrument: Illumina HiSeq 2500. TCRdb reworked the public reads: Q25 trimming with fastp, MiXCR clone assembly, productive beta chains retained. Each entry merges the rows of one CDR3 protein and shows their most common DNA and genes. For this sample the table gives approximately 31,000 distinct CDR3 sequences, of which roughly 29% were detected only once. The leading ten clones occupy about 41% of the sample. The sample consisted of synovial fluid, either unsorted or a sorted T cell fraction (not recorded which). These receptors were taken from a male donor with ankylosing spondylitis.

V is TRBV10-2 and J is TRBJ1-1, with D tentatively TRBD1 (6 bases). V was pared by 7 bases and J by 5 bases, with 20 bases between. From germline, CDR1 is WSHSY and CDR2 SAAADI. The CDR3 has 15 amino acids. CDR3 bases: TGCGCCAGCACCCCTGGCTCCAGGGGACGGACTGAAGCTTTCTTT. Protein product: CASTPGSRGRTEAFF.

This chain uses TRBV6-1 with TRBJ1-5, with TRBD1 identical over 8 bases. Germline-derived CDR1 and CDR2 are MNHNS and SASEGT. This CDR3 contains 19 residues. V shed 2 bases and J 0 bases; nucleotides not matched to a gene: 12. In DNA form, the CDR3 reads TGTGCCAGCAGTGAACAGGGACAGGAATTTCGTTCTAGCAATCAGCCCCAGCATTTT. Protein: CASSEQGQEFRSSNQPQHF.

The chain links TRBV20-1 to TRBJ2-7, with 8 bases fitting TRBD1. Trimming at V came to 5 bases and at J to 6 bases, leaving 3 bases not matched to a gene. Germline CDR1 reads DFQATT; CDR2 reads SNEGSKA (reference sequence). CDR3 length: 11 residues. The CDR3 nucleotides are TGCAGTGCTGGACAGGGTCGCGAGCAGTACTTC. This gives the protein CSAGQGREQYF.

To note about this clonotype: A much larger clone sits a single nucleotide away, making a read error possible. The chain couples TRBV15 to TRBJ2-3; D is possibly TRBD1 (5 bases). The assigned J gene may be wrong: the sequence end matches TRBJ1-5 better. Per germline, CDR1 LNHNV and CDR2 YYDKDF (reference sequence). The CDR3 consists of 14 residues. The CDR3 coding sequence is TGTGCCACCAGCATTCAGCGGGAGACAGATACGCAGCATTTT. The encoded protein is CATSIQRETDTQHF.

In its sample, this clonotype was seen many times. The chain recombines TRBV5-5 with TRBJ1-6; 9 nucleotides line up with TRBD1. The germline V gene encodes CDR1 SGHKS and CDR2 YYEKEE (reference sequence). The CDR3 covers 15 residues. Trimming removed 0 bases from V and 7 bases from J; junction bases left unmatched: 2. The chain's CDR3 is CASSLGDRVNSPLHF. CDR3 nucleotide sequence: TGTGCCAGCAGCTTGGGGGACAGGGTCAATTCACCCCTCCACTTT.

This clonotype was counted between two and nine times. The J gene is TRBJ1-1, the V gene TRBV19; no clear D. The CDR3 is made up of 14 amino acids. V shed 6 bases and J shed 1 base, with 12 bases lying between them. The V gene's germline CDR1 is LNHDA and CDR2 SQIVND (reference sequence). The CDR3 coding sequence is TGTGCCAGTAGCTGGCCGGACGGGAACACTGAAGCTTTCTTT. As protein: CASSWPDGNTEAFF.

This clonotype was recorded many times. J is TRBJ2-7 and V is TRBV11-2; the D gene could be TRBD1 or TRBD2 (5 bases each). Per the germline V gene, CDR1 is SGHAT and CDR2 is FQNNGV. This CDR3 is 14 amino acids long. V shed 0 bases and J shed 7 bases, with 13 bases lying between them. The CDR3 reads CASSLDPGPGEQYF. The DNA for the CDR3 is TGTGCCAGCAGCTTAGATCCGGGGCCGGGAGAGCAGTACTTC. The complete variable domain, with remaining parts taken from reference TRBV11-2 and TRBJ2-7, reads EAGVAQSPRYKIIEKRQSVAFWCNPISGHATLYWYQQILGQGPKLLIQFQNNGVVDDSQLPKDRFSAERLKGVDSTLKIQPAKLEDSAVYLCASSLDPGPGEQYFGPGTRLTVT.

CDR3 DNA sequence: TGTGCCAGCAGCTTACAAGCGGGAGTGGTCGGGACCTACAATGAGCAGTTCTTC. Translation: CASSLQAGVVGTYNEQFF. The V gene is TRBV11-3, the J gene TRBJ2-1; 8 bases align to TRBD2. V shed 2 bases, J shed 2 bases, and the junction held 11 bases outside the gene matches. Germline CDR1 SGHNT, CDR2 YENEEA. This CDR3 comprises 18 residues.

This clonotype was counted ten times or more. This chain joins TRBV7-2 and TRBJ1-6; TRBD1 might be the D (6 bases). CDR1 and CDR2 from the germline V gene are SGHTA and FQGNSA. The CDR3 spans 15 residues. V lost 8 bases to trimming and J lost 6 bases, with 17 bases between them. CDR3 coding DNA: TGTGCCAGCCTAAAGTTGGGGGGGCCTAATTCACCCCTCCACTTT. It specifies CASLKLGGPNSPLHF. The full variable domain, in which reference TRBV7-2 and TRBJ1-6 provide the parts outside the CDR3, is GAGVSQSPSNKVTEKGKDVELRCDPISGHTALYWYRQSLGQGLEFLIYFQGNSAPDKSGLPSDRFSAERTGGSVSTLTIQRTQQEDSAVYLCASLKLGGPNSPLHFGNGTRLTVT.